The entry below gives a single TCR beta chain sequence along with its context. The antigen remains unidentified. The junction and the germline gene differ at one end; a read error may be behind it. TCR beta CDR3 sequences were amplified from RNA transcripts. Carried out on the TCR CDR3, a first-round RT-PCR used the HTBI primer set. TCRdb redid the calling of the multiplex PCR reads with MiXCR, one entry per CDR3 protein. Found here are about 540,000 distinct CDR3 sequences, more than 45% of them singletons; the top ten hold approximately 7.5%. The source of the sample is a study of T cells in Graves' hyperthyroidism and ophthalmopathy. Findings and caveats of the study: In validation, the model predicted ophthalmopathy. These predictions came a median about 6.2 months before onset.

Patients aged 18 to 65 had newly diagnosed hyperthyroidism lasting under 2 months. The sequencing input was peripheral blood or thyroid tissue (not recorded which). The origin of this receptor is a woman between 18 and 29 years old with Graves' hyperthyroidism.

The CDR3 sequence: CAGSSPERTGGLDTQYF. DNA of the CDR3: TGTGCCGGCAGCTCCCCTGAGAGAACGGGAGGGTTAGATACGCAGTACTTC. This chain joins TRBV7-2 and TRBJ2-7; 8 nucleotides agree with TRBD2. CDR1 and CDR2 from the germline V gene are SGHTA and FQGNSA. There are 17 residues in the CDR3.